The rows below give T cell receptor beta chains drawn from one sample of a study of graft-versus-host responses after intestinal transplantation. These receptors' targets are unknown. Libraries were prepared by immunoSEQ multiplex PCR; TCRdb keeps only in-frame clonotypes and omits some of them. The table shows about 64,000 clones, with 85% to 95% occurring only once. The sequencing here drew on unstimulated CD8+ T cells sorted from spleen or lymph node cells, taken before transplant. These receptors were obtained from a human donor who was the organ donor for an intestinal transplant. CDR3s include the opening cysteine and the closing phenylalanine or tryptophan. Size is stated for part of the rows, as once, few or many counts, or as a class when the clone is expanded.

V	J	size	CDR3
TRBV30	TRBJ2-1	NA	CAWEPGGRRQQKYNEQFF
TRBV9	TRBJ2-6	NA	CASSDPGQGPSGANVLTF
TRBV6-6	TRBJ2-7	NA	CASSPIDSSYEQYF
TRBV6-4	TRBJ2-7	NA	CASSVLDSPSYEQYF
TRBV7-9	TRBJ2-7	NA	CASSRTPTATYEQYF
TRBV4-1	TRBJ1-1	NA	CASSPGNTEAFF
TRBV10-1	TRBJ2-3	NA	CATIQWPWFFARDTQYF
TRBV28	TRBJ2-4	NA	CASSEGQLHKNIQYF
TRBV2	TRBJ2-1	medium-sized	CASSESGSGTYNEQFF
TRBV11-3	TRBJ2-1	NA	CASSLEGPPYNEQFF
TRBV7-3	TRBJ2-1	NA	CASSPSYSGSENEQFF
TRBV27	TRBJ2-1	NA	CASSSLEYSYNEQFF
TRBV28	TRBJ2-7	NA	CASSLVTGALEQYF
TRBV10-3	TRBJ2-1	NA	CAIRRFRAQRSNEQFF
TRBV11-2	TRBJ2-4	NA	CASSLVQAKNIQYF
TRBV9	TRBJ1-1	NA	CASSVSGQGHTEAFF
TRBV5-1	TRBJ2-7	NA	CASSWGLNTYEQYF
TRBV5-1	TRBJ2-7	NA	CASSLFDNTYEQYF
TRBV10-3	TRBJ1-2	NA	CAISESISGTVVNYGYTF
TRBV29-1	TRBJ2-1	NA	CSVGVNNEQFF
TRBV5-6	TRBJ2-3	NA	CASSLAAASKPQYF
TRBV5-4	TRBJ1-2	NA	CASSQFIDRVFGYTF
TRBV28	TRBJ2-1	NA	CASSPSGRSYNEQFF
TRBV25-1	TRBJ1-1	few	CASRAGNTEAFF
TRBV7-2	TRBJ1-1	NA	CASGGTLNTEAFF
TRBV21-1	TRBJ2-7	few	CASSPWSESYEQYF
TRBV7-6	TRBJ2-1	NA	CASSLPTSEQFF
TRBV7-2	TRBJ2-1	NA	CASSLLGLAGEQFF
TRBV19	TRBJ2-1	NA	CASLPGTRGGHNEQFF
TRBV28	TRBJ2-3	NA	CASTFGVERTDTQYF
TRBV7-9	TRBJ2-2	NA	CASSSGRGELFF
TRBV6-5	NA	NA	CASSYSSGQGLVEQYF
TRBV11-1	TRBJ1-1	NA	CASKTGINTEAFF
TRBV9	TRBJ2-3	NA	CASSVGQGRTDTQYF
TRBV18	TRBJ2-3	NA	CASSRTSGSSSTDTQYF
TRBV19	TRBJ1-5	NA	CASSIREGNQPQHF
TRBV11-2	TRBJ1-1	NA	CASSLDIRVGTEAFF
TRBV10-1	TRBJ2-1	NA	CARSTLAGGPVAYNEQFF
TRBV11-2	TRBJ2-7	NA	CASSLVALAGGLTTYEQYF
TRBV29-1	TRBJ2-7	NA	CSVPGGTSYEQYF
TRBV28	TRBJ2-3	NA	CASSLGTGEAPSTDTQYF
TRBV28	TRBJ1-1	NA	CASAEGAEAFF